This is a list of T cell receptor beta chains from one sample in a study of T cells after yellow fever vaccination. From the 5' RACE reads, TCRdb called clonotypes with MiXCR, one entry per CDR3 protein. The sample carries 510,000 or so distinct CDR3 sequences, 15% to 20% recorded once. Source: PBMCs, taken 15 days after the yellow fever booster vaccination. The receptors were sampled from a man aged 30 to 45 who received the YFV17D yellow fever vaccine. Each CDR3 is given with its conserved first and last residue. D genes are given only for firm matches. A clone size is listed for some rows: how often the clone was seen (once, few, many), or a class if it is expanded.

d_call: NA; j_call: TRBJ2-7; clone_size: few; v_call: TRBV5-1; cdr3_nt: TGCGCCAGCAGCGTTGATGGGTACGGGGGCGAGCAGTACTTC; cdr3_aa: CASSVDGYGGEQYF
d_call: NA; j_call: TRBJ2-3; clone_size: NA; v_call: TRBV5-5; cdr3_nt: TGTGCCAGCAGACAAGGACGTCCGAGCACAGATACGCAGTATTTT; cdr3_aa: CASRQGRPSTDTQYF
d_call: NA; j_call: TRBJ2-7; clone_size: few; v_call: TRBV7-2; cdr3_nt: TGTGCCAGCAGCACTTCTAGAACCATCGGCGAGCAGTACTTC; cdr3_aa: CASSTSRTIGEQYF
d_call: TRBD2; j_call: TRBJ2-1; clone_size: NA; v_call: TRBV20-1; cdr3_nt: TGCAGTGCTAGAGATAGCGGGAGTATATGGAATGAGCAGTTCTTC; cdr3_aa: CSARDSGSIWNEQFF
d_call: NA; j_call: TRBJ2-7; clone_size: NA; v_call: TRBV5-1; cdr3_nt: TGCGCCAGCAGCTTGGGACAGGCTGGGTCCTACGAGCAGTACTTC; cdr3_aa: CASSLGQAGSYEQYF
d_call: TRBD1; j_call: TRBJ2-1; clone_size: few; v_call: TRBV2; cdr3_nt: TGTGCCAGCAGTGCAACAGGGCAGGGGGATGAGCAGTTCTTC; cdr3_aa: CASSATGQGDEQFF
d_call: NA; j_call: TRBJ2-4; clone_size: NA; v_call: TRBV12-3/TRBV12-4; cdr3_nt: TGTGCCACCCCGCACTCCAGTCGTTTAGCCAAAAACATTCAGTACTTC; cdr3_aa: CATPHSSRLAKNIQYF
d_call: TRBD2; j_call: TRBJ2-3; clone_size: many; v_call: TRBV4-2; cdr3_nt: TGTGCCAGCACCTCCCAGGGCGGGAGTCGGACAGATACGCAGTATTTT; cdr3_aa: CASTSQGGSRTDTQYF
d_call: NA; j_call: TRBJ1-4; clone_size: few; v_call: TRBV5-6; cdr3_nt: TGTGCCAGCAGCTTGACTCTCCGTCGGGAAAAACTGTTTTTT; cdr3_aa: CASSLTLRREKLFF
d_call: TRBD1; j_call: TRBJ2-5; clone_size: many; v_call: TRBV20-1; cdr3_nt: TGCAGTGCCAGGACAGGGGAACAGACCCAGTACTTC; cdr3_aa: CSARTGEQTQYF
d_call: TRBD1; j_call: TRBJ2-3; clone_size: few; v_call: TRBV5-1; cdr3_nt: TGCGCCAGCAGCACGTCGGACAGGGGAATTTCAATTTCAGATACGCAGTATTTT; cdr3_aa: CASSTSDRGISISDTQYF
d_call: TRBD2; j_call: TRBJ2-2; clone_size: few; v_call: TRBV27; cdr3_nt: TGTGCCAGCAGTCTTAACCTAGCGGGAGTCGGTGGGGAGCTGTTTTTT; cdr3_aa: CASSLNLAGVGGELFF
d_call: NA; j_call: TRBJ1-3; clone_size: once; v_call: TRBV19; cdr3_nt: TGTGCCAGTAGCCCTAACACCTCTGGAAACACCATATATTTT; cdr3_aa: CASSPNTSGNTIYF
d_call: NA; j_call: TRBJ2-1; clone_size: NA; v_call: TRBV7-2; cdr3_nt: TGTGCCAGCAGCTTAGTTGTCGGGCTCTCCTACAATGAGCAGTTCTTC; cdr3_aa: CASSLVVGLSYNEQFF
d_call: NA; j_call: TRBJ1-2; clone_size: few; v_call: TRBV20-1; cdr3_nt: TGCAGTGCCTCCCGAAAGGGAGCTATCTATGGCTACACCTTC; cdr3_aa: CSASRKGAIYGYTF
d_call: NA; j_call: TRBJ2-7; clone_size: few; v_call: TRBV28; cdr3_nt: TGTGCCAGCACGGGACCACTCTACGAGCAGTACTTC; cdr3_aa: CASTGPLYEQYF
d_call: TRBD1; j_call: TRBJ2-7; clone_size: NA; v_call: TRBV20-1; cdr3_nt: TGCAGTGCTAGAGCTGCTAACAGGGGGCTAGACTACGAGCAGTACTTC; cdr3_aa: CSARAANRGLDYEQYF
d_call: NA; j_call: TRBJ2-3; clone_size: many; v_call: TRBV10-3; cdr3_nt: TGTGCCATCTCTCCATCAACGGATACGCAGTATTTT; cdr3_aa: CAISPSTDTQYF
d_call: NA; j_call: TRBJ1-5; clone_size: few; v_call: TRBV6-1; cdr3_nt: TGTGCCAGCAGTGAACGTGGAAAATCCCCCGTCGGTCAGCCCCAGCATTTT; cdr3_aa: CASSERGKSPVGQPQHF
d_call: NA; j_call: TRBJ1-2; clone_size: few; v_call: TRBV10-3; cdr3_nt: TGTGCCATCGAGGACGGATCGAACTATGGCTACACCTTC; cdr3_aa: CAIEDGSNYGYTF
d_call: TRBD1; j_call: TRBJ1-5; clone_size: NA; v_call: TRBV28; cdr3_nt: TGTGCCAGCAGTTTAACCGGGACAGGGGGCACGCCCCAGCATTTT; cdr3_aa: CASSLTGTGGTPQHF
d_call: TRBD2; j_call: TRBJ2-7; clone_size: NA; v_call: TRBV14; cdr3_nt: TGTGCCAGCTCTTGGACTAGCGGGACGCAGTACTTC; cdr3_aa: CASSWTSGTQYF
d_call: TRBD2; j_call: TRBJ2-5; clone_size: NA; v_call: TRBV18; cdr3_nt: TGTGCCAGCTCACCGGGACTAGCTAAGGAGACCCAGTACTTC; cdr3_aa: CASSPGLAKETQYF
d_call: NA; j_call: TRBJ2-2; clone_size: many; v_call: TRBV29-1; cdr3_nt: TGCAGCGTTTTGCTGGGGCACCAGAACACCGGGGAGCTGTTTTTT; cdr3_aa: CSVLLGHQNTGELFF
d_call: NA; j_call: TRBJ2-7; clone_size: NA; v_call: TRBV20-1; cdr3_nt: TGCAGTGCTAGAAAGGGTTTGGAGGGGTACTTC; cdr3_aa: CSARKGLEGYF
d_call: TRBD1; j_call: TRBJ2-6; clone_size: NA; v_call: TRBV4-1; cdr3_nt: TGCGCCAGCAGCCAAGGGACAGGCAGATCTGGGGCCAACGTCCTGACTTTC; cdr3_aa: CASSQGTGRSGANVLTF
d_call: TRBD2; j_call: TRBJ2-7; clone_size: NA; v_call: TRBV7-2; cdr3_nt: TGTGCCAGCAGCTTAGGGAGTAGCGGGATTTCCGAGCAGTACTTC; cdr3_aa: CASSLGSSGISEQYF
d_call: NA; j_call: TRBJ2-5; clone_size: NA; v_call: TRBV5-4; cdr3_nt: TGTGCCAGCAGCTTGGAGGCGGCGTATGAGGAGACCCAGTACTTC; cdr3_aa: CASSLEAAYEETQYF
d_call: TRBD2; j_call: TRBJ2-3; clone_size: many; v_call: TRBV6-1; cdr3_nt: TGTGCCAGCAGACCCGAGCGGGAGGGCCGTTTCGGTACGCAGTATTTT; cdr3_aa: CASRPEREGRFGTQYF
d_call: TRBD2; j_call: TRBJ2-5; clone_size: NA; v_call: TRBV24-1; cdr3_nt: TGTGCCACCAGTGAACTTTCTAGCGGGAAGGAGACCCAGTACTTC; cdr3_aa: CATSELSSGKETQYF
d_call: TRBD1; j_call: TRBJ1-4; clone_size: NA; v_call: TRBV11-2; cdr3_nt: TGTGCCAGCAGCTTTTCTCGCGGCGACAGGGGATCGGGGAATGAACTGTTTTTT; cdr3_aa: CASSFSRGDRGSGNELFF
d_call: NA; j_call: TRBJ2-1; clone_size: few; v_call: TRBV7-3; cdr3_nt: TGTGCCAGCAGCTTAAGCAGCGGGCCCAGCTCCTACAATGAGCAGTTCTTC; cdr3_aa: CASSLSSGPSSYNEQFF
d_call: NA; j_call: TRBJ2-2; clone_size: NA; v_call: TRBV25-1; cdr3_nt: TGTGCCAGCAGTGAATCTTATGCGGGGGAGCTGTTTTTT; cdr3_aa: CASSESYAGELFF
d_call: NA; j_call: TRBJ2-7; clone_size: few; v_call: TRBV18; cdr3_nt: TGTGCCAGCTCACCAGGTCAGGGGGGGCGCGAGCAGTACTTC; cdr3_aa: CASSPGQGGREQYF
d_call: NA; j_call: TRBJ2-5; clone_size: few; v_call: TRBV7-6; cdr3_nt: TGTGCCAGCAGCCTCATGACTAGTACAGAGACCCAGTACTTC; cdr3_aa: CASSLMTSTETQYF
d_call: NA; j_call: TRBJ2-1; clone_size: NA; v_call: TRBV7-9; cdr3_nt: TGTGCCAGCAGCCCGCTCGCCGATTCCTACAATGAGCAGTTCTTC; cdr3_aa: CASSPLADSYNEQFF
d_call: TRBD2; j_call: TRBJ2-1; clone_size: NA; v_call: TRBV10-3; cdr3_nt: TGTGCCATAGGACTAGCGGGAGGTGAGCAGTTCTTC; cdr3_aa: CAIGLAGGEQFF
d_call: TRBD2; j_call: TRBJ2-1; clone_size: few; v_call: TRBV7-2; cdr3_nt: TGTGCCAGCAGCTCCGGGACTAGCGGGATAGGGGTTGAGCAGTTCTTC; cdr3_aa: CASSSGTSGIGVEQFF
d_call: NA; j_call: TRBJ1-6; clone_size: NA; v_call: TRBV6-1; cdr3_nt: TGTGCCAGCAGGCCGGGATTTGGAAGTTCACCCCTCCACTTT; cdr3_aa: CASRPGFGSSPLHF
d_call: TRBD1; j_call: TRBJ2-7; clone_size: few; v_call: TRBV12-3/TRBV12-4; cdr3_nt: TGTGCCAGCAGTAAGTCGGGACAGAACTACGAGCAGTACTTC; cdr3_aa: CASSKSGQNYEQYF
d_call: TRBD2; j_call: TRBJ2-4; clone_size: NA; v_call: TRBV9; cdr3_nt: TGTGCCAGCAGCCCCCCACCCCCTAGCGGGAGTCGGGTGGACATTCAGTACTTC; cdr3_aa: CASSPPPPSGSRVDIQYF
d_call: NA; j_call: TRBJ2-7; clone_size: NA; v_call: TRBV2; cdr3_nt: TGTGCCAGCAGGGACGGAAGATACGAGCAGTACTTC; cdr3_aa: CASRDGRYEQYF